What follows describes a single T cell receptor beta chain. This sample was taken from a study of glioma-infiltrating T cells after dendritic cell vaccination. Study overall: Glioblastoma patients came from Phase I and II dendritic cell vaccination trials. Autologous tumor lysate was loaded overnight onto monocyte-derived dendritic cells grown less than 8 days with IL-4 and GM-CSF.

Sequenced by immunoSEQ multiplex PCR; TCRdb stores in-frame clones only, minus some. In the table there are fewer than 40,000 clones, 90% of which are singletons. Germline CDR1 reads SNHLY; CDR2 reads FYNNEI. After removal of 4 bases from V and 6 bases from J, the junction contained 6 bases not matched to a gene. The CDR3 has 14 amino acids. The sequence was obtained from a human donor with glioblastoma. The source material was blood, sampled before dendritic cell vaccination. V and J are TRBV2 and TRBJ2-3; 8 bases are a match to TRBD2. CDR3 nucleotide sequence: TGTGCCAGCAGTGTCGGGGGGGCCTCGGATACGCAGTATTTT. Its translation is CASSVGGASDTQYF.